This T cell receptor (beta chain) emerged from a study of blood T cell repertoires in COVID-19. Per the germline V gene, CDR1 is MDHEN and CDR2 is SYDVKM. Trimming removed 4 bases at V and 10 bases at J, with 17 bases between. The CDR3 runs 15 residues. In the authors' workflow: Reference gene primer amplification yielded estimated nucleated cell counts. Clones were read by immunoSEQ multiplex PCR, and TCRdb kept only the in-frame ones, dropping some. V, J and clone size are those of that table, while D and trimming were read from the DNA. The table shows about 200,000 clones, with more than 70% occurring only once.

The chain is built from TRBV28 and TRBJ1-6; a possible D gene is TRBD1 (6 bases). The TCR sequence derives from a woman under 30 who had recovered from COVID-19. The sample comprised PBMCs or T cells enriched from blood (not recorded which). DNA of the CDR3: TGTGCCAGCAGTTCCCCAGGCAGGGGTGAGTCACCCCTCCACTTT. Protein sequence: CASSSPGRGESPLHF.